Sequencing of this TCR beta chain was carried out in a study of CD8 T cells in Susac syndrome. Looked up from germline, CDR1 is LNHDA and CDR2 is SQIVND (reference sequence). The CDR3 length is 13 residues. Trimming cost V 5 bases and J 7 bases, with 11 bases left between them. TCR beta sequencing covered blood CD8+ and CD4+ T cells. Reverse transcription of 0.5 to 1 ug RNA was performed with random hexamers. Amplification of TCR beta CDR3 used immunoSEQ multiplex PCR across 54 Vbeta and 13 Jbeta. In TCRdb, the immunoSEQ multiplex PCR reads were re-called with MiXCR into one record per CDR3 protein. Of some 300,000 distinct CDR3 sequences listed, around 84% are singletons.

The origin of this receptor is a human donor with multiple sclerosis. The sample consisted of CD8+ T cells from PBMCs. This chain links TRBV19 with TRBJ2-2; D remains ambiguous. CDR3 coding DNA: TGTGCCAGTAGTCCGGGCCTGGGCGGGGAGCTGTTTTTT. This sequence encodes CASSPGLGGELFF.